This T cell receptor (beta chain) was profiled in a study of technical replicates of blood from a few donors. The CDR3 is made up of 12 amino acids. V lost 3 bases and J 3 bases, leaving 6 bases between the germline ends. The germline V gene encodes CDR1 ENHRY and CDR2 SYGVKD. Assay used: immunoSEQ multiplex PCR; TCRdb lists only in-frame clones, some missing. In the table there are 75,000 to 95,000 clones, about nine tenths of which are singletons. The source material was T cells isolated from PBMCs. This TCR came from a human donor in good health. The V gene is TRBV10-3, the J gene TRBJ2-7; no clear D. The CDR3 coding sequence is TGTGCCATCAGTGAAACACGCTACGAGCAGTACTTC. Its translation is CAISETRYEQYF.